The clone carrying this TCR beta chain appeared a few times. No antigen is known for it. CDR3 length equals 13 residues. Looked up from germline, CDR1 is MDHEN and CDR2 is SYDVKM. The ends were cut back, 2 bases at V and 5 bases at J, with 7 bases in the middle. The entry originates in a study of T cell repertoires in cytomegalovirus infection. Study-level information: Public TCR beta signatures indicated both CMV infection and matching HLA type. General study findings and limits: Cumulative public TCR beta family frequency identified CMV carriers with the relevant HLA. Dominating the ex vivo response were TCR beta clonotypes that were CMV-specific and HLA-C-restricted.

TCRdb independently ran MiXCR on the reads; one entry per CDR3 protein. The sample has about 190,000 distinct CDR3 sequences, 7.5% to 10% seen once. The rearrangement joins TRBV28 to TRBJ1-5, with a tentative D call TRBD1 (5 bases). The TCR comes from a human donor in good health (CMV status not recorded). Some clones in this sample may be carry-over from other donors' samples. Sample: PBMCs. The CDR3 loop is CASSLGAYQPQHF. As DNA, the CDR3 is TGTGCCAGCAGTTTAGGGGCTTATCAGCCCCAGCATTTT.